These 14 T cell receptor beta chains were all obtained from the same sample, sequenced in a study of T cells in Graves' hyperthyroidism and ophthalmopathy. What was amplified from RNA transcripts were TCR beta CDR3 regions. A set of HTBI primers served as the primers for a first-round RT-PCR of the TCR CDR3. TCRdb analysed the multiplex PCR reads with MiXCR anew, one entry per CDR3 protein. The sample shows about 320,000 distinct CDR3 sequences, roughly 17% of them seen only once. What was sequenced was blood. All receptors derive from a man younger than 40 with Graves' hyperthyroidism.

This clonotype was seen repeatedly, ten times or more. The V gene is TRBV5-1, the J gene TRBJ1-1, with D perhaps TRBD1 (6 bases). This CDR3 is built from 15 residues. The germline V and J ends were trimmed by 4 bases and 1 base, with 14 bases remaining between them. In germline, CDR1 is SGHRS, CDR2 YFSETQ. CDR3 amino acids: CASSQRSGANTEAFF. CDR3 in DNA: TGCGCCAGCAGCCAAAGATCGGGGGCGAACACTGAAGCTTTCTTT.

This clonotype was observed many times. The rearrangement links TRBV5-1 to TRBJ2-7; TRBD2 matches 9 bases. The CDR3 runs 14 residues. Germline assignment: CDR1 SGHRS and CDR2 YFSETQ. Trimming took 0 bases from V and 2 from J; bases not matched to a gene: 0. CDR3 in DNA: TGCGCCAGCAGCTTGGTAGCGGGAGCCTACGAGCAGTACTTC. Protein sequence: CASSLVAGAYEQYF. The full variable domain, rest sourced from reference TRBV5-1 and TRBJ2-7, is KAGVTQTPRYLIKTRGQQVTLSCSPISGHRSVSWYQQTPGQGLQFLFEYFSETQRNKGNFPGRFSGRQFSNSRSEMNVSTLELGDSALYLCASSLVAGAYEQYFGPGTRLTVT.

This clonotype has a handful of counts. This rearrangement joins TRBV29-1 to TRBJ2-7; 9 nucleotides align to TRBD1. The CDR3 length is 14 residues. The germline CDR1 and CDR2 sequences are SQVTM and ANQGSEA. Germline trimming cut 4 bases from V and 5 bases from J; bases unmatched to any gene: 9. CDR3 loop: CSVGGDRVRHEQYF. Written as DNA, the CDR3 is TGCAGCGTTGGGGGGGACAGGGTTCGCCACGAGCAGTACTTC.

This clonotype was seen a handful of times. CDR3 residues: CASSWVAGGPQYNEQFF. The CDR3 DNA is TGTGCCAGCAGCTGGGTAGCGGGAGGCCCCCAGTACAATGAGCAGTTCTTC. V usage is TRBV7-2 and J usage is TRBJ2-1; 10 bases are a match to TRBD2. This CDR3 comprises 17 residues. The trim removed 4 bases at V and 4 bases at J, leaving 10 bases unmatched. Germline CDR1 SGHTA, CDR2 FQGNSA.

This clonotype showed up many times. V and J are TRBV2 and TRBJ2-1; D gene uncertain. Germline CDR1 reads SNHLY; CDR2 reads FYNNEI. This CDR3 is built from 11 residues. V was trimmed by 2 bases and J by 7 bases, leaving 3 bases between them. The CDR3 nucleotides are TGTGCCAGCAGTGAACTTAATGAGCAGTTCTTC. Its translation: CASSELNEQFF.

This clonotype showed up many times. This rearrangement joins TRBV27 to TRBJ2-2; D is ambiguous. The V end was cut by 0 bases, the J end by 1 base, with 9 bases between. The CDR3 runs to 16 residues. Germline V CDR1 and CDR2: MNHEY, SMNVEV (reference sequence). Here the CDR3 reads CASSLSSRMNTGELFF. The DNA of the CDR3 is TGTGCCAGCAGTTTATCGTCCCGGATGAACACCGGGGAGCTGTTTTTT.

This clonotype was counted at least ten times. The chain joins TRBV2 to TRBJ1-2; D might be TRBD1 (5 bases). The CDR3 covers 17 residues. Trimming cost V 6 bases and J 4 bases, with 24 bases left between them. Germline V gene lookup returns CDR1 SNHLY and CDR2 FYNNEI. CDR3 nucleotide sequence: TGTGCCAGCAGGCGACGGGGGGACCCTCCCTTTTTCTATGGCTACACCTTC. Protein: CASRRRGDPPFFYGYTF.

This clonotype has ten or more counts. The CDR3, as DNA: TGCAGTGGAGGGGACCAATCCTACGAGCAGTACTTC. As protein: CSGGDQSYEQYF. The chain employs TRBV20-1 and TRBJ2-7; D might be TRBD1 or TRBD2, each matching 5 bases. Trimming shortened V by 7 bases and J by 1 base, and 11 bases separated the two germline ends. This CDR3 region has 12 residues. Germline CDR1 is DFQATT and CDR2 is SNEGSKA (reference sequence).

This clonotype appeared a few times. This sequence joins TRBV5-1 and TRBJ2-3; 9 nucleotides align to TRBD2. Germline-derived CDR1 and CDR2 are SGHRS and YFSETQ. V trimming: 4 bases; J trimming: 0 bases; junction bases outside the gene matches: 15. The CDR3 length is 19 residues. The CDR3 spells CASSPWAIASGDSTDTQYF. CDR3 bases: TGCGCCAGCAGCCCCTGGGCGATCGCTAGCGGGGACAGCACAGATACGCAGTATTTT.

This clonotype was seen at least ten times. The chain couples TRBV12-3 or TRBV12-4 to TRBJ2-5; D not certain. The CDR3 extends over 16 amino acids. The V end was cut by 6 bases, the J end by 5 bases, with 22 bases between. The CDR3 bases are TGTGCCAGCAGCTTTCGCCGACATGTTGGGTGGGAGACCCAGTACTTC. It codes for CASSFRRHVGWETQYF.

This clonotype was seen repeatedly, ten times or more. The CDR3 reads CASPAWDEQFF. In DNA, the CDR3 is TGTGCCAGCCCGGCATGGGATGAGCAGTTCTTC. The V gene is TRBV2, the J gene TRBJ2-1; D unclear. Germline V gene sequence: CDR1 SNHLY, CDR2 FYNNEI. V lost 8 bases and J 8 bases, leaving 10 bases between the germline ends. The CDR3 has 11 amino acids.

This clonotype was found many times. The chain recombines TRBV30 with TRBJ2-1, with TRBD2 as a possible D gene (6 bases). The V gene's germline CDR1 is GTSNPN and CDR2 SVGIG (reference sequence). V was cut by 8 bases and J by 5 bases, with 10 bases left in between. This CDR3 contains 11 residues. CDR3 in amino acids: CAGTDNNEQFF. The CDR3 coding sequence is TGTGCCGGGACTGATAACAATGAGCAGTTCTTC.

At least ten counts were recorded for this clonotype. This chain uses TRBV20-1 with TRBJ1-4; weak D call: TRBD1 (5 bases). The V gene's germline CDR1 is DFQATT and CDR2 SNEGSKA (reference sequence). The germline V and J ends were trimmed by 6 bases and 5 bases, with 13 bases remaining between them. CDR3 length equals 13 residues. Written as DNA, the CDR3 is TGCAGTGCCCCGGGGCTAGGAAATGAAAAACTGTTTTTT. This codes for CSAPGLGNEKLFF.

The gene calls are TRBV7-3 and TRBJ2-5; the match to TRBD2 covers 11 bases. The CDR3 consists of 17 residues. Looked up from germline, CDR1 is SGHTA and CDR2 is FQGTGA. The ends lost 5 bases at V and 4 bases at J; junction bases unmatched: 12. For the CDR3, the DNA is TGTGCCAGCAGCCAGGGCACTAGCGGGAGCCGTTTAGAGACCCAGTACTTC. Protein product: CASSQGTSGSRLETQYF.